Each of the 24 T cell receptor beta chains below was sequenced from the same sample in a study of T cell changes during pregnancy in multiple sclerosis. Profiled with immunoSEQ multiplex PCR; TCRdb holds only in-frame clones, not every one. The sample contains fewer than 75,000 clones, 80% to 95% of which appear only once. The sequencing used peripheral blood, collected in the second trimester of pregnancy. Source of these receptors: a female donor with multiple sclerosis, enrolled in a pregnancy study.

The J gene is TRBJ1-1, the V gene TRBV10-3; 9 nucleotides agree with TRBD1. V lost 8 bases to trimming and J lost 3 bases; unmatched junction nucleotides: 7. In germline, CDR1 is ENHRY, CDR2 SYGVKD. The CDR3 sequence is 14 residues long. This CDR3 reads CAIGLGQGDTEAFF. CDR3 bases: TGTGCCATCGGTTTGGGACAGGGAGACACTGAAGCTTTCTTT.

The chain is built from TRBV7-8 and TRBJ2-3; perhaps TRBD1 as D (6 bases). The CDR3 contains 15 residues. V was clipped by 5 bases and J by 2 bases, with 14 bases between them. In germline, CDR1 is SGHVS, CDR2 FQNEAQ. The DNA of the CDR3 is TGTGCCAGCAGCCCTCGGACAGCCCTCACAGATACGCAGTATTTT. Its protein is CASSPRTALTDTQYF.

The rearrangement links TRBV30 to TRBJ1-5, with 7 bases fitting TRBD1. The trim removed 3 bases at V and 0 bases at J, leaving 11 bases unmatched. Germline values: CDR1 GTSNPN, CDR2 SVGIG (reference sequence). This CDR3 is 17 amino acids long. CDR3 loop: CAWSADRQGYSNQPQHF. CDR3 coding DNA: TGTGCCTGGAGCGCGGACCGACAGGGATATAGCAATCAGCCCCAGCATTTT.

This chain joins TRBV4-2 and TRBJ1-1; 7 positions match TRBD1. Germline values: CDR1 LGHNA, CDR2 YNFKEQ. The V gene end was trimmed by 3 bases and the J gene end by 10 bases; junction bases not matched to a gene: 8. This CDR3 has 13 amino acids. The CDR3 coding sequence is TGTGCCAGCAGCCACCCAAATTCAGGGGGAGCTTTCTTT. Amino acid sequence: CASSHPNSGGAFF.

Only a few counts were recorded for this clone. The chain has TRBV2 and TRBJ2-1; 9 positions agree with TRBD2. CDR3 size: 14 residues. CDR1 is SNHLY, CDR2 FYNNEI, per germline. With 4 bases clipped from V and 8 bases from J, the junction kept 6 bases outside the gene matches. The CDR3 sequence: CASSVGLASDEQFF. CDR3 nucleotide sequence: TGTGCCAGCAGTGTGGGACTAGCCTCGGATGAGCAGTTCTTC.

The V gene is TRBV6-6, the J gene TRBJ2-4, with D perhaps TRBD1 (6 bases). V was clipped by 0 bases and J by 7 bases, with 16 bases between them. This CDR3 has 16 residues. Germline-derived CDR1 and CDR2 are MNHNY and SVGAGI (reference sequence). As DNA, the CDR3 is TGTGCCAGCAGTTACTCGAGCCTGGGGCAGGGGAACATTCAGTACTTC. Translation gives CASSYSSLGQGNIQYF.

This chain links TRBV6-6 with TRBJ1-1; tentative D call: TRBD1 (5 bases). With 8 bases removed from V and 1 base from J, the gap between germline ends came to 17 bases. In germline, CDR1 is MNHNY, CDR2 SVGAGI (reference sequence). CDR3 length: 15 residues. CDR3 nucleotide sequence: TGTGCCAGCGGGGTTCGAGGGACTGCGAACACTGAAGCTTTCTTT. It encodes CASGVRGTANTEAFF.

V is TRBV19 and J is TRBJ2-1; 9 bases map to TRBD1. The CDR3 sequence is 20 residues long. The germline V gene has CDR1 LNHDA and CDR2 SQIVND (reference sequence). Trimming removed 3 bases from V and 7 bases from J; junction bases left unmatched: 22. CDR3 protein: CASSINRDRVSPSLGNEQFF. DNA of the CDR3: TGTGCCAGTAGTATCAACCGGGACAGGGTTAGTCCTAGCTTGGGGAATGAGCAGTTCTTC.

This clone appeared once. In DNA form, the CDR3 reads TGTGCCGATGTTAGAGGGAGGACACAAGAGACCCAGTACTTC. This sequence encodes CADVRGRTQETQYF. V and J are TRBV5-8 and TRBJ2-5; the D gene is possibly TRBD2 (6 bases). The V and J ends lost 10 bases and 2 bases respectively, with 18 bases between them. Germline V CDR1 and CDR2: SGHTS, YDEGEE. This CDR3 has 14 residues.

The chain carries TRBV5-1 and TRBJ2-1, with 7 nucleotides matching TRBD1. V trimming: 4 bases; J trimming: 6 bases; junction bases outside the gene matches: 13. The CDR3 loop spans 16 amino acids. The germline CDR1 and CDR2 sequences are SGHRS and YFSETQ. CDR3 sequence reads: CASSRQGMARGNEQFF. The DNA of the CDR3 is TGCGCCAGCAGCCGACAGGGCATGGCGCGAGGCAATGAGCAGTTCTTC.

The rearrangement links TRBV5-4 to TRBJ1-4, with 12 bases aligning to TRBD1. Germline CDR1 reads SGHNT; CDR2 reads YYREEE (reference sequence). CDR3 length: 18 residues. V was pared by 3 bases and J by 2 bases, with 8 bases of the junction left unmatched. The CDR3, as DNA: TGTGCCAGCAGCTCCACGGGGACAGGGGGCTTCACTAATGAAAAACTGTTTTTT. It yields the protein CASSSTGTGGFTNEKLFF.

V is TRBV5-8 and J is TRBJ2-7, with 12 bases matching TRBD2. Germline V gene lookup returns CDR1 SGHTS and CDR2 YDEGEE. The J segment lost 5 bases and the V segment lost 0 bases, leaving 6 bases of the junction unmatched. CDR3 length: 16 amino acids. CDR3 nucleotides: TGTGCCAGCAGCTTGGGACTAGCGGGAGTAGAAGACGAGCAGTACTTC. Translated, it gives CASSLGLAGVEDEQYF.

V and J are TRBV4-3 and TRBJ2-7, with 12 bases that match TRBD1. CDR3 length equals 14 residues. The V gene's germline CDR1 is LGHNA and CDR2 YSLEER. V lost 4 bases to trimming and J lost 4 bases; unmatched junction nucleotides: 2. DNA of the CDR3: TGCGCCAGCAGCCCGGGACAGGGGGCTTACGAGCAGTACTTC. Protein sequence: CASSPGQGAYEQYF.

This CDR3 is CASSKDQYGYTF. CDR3 nucleotides: TGTGCCAGCAGTAAAGATCAATATGGCTACACCTTC. The chain uses TRBV2 and TRBJ1-2; D gene uncertain. V was cut by 5 bases and J by 5 bases, with 9 bases left in between. This CDR3 comprises 12 residues. The germline CDR1 and CDR2 sequences are SNHLY and FYNNEI.

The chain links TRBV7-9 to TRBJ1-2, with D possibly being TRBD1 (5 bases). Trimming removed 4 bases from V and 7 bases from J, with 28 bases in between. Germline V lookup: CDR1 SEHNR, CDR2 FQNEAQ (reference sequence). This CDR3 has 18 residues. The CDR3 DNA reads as TGTGCCAGCAGCTCTCGGGGAGGGGACTTCGGGCTGATGGGTGGCTACACCTTC. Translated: CASSSRGGDFGLMGGYTF.

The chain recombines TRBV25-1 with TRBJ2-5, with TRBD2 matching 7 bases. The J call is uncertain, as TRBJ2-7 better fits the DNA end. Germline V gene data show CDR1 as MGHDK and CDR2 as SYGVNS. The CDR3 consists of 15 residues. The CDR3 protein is CASSGVTSPAYEQYF. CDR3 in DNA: TGTGCCAGCAGTGGGGTGACTAGCCCCGCCTACGAGCAGTACTTC.

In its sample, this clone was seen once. The CDR3 DNA follows: TGTGCCTGGACTGCAGGGGGTGACACCATATATTTT. Translation: CAWTAGGDTIYF. This chain joins TRBV30 and TRBJ1-3, with 7 bases matching TRBD1. The CDR3 is 12 residues long. CDR1 GTSNPN and CDR2 SVGIG come from the germline V gene (reference sequence). Trimming took 4 bases from V and 8 from J; bases not matched to a gene: 5.

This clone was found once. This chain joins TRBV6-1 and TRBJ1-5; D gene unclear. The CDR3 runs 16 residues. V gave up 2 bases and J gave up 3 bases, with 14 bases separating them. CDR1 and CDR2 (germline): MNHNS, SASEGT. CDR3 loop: CASSEHEGLVNQPQHF. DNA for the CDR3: TGTGCCAGCAGTGAACATGAGGGTTTGGTCAATCAGCCCCAGCATTTT.

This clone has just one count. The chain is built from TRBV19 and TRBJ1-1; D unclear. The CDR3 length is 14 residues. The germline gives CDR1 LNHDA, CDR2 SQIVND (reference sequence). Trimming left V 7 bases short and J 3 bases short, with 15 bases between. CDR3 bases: TGTGCCAGTACTCCCGGTCGGGGAGACACTGAAGCTTTCTTT. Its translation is CASTPGRGDTEAFF. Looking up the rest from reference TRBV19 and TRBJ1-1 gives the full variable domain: DGGITQSPKYLFRKEGQNVTLSCEQNLNHDAMYWYRQDPGQGLRLIYYSQIVNDFQKGDIAEGYSVSREKKESFPLTVTSAQKNPTAFYLCASTPGRGDTEAFFGQGTRLTVV.

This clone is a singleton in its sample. The CDR3 region is CATSLSGITEAFF. The DNA of the CDR3 is TGTGCCACCAGCCTATCCGGGATCACTGAAGCTTTCTTT. The chain joins TRBV15 to TRBJ1-1; D unclear. Germline lookup yields CDR1 LNHNV and CDR2 YYDKDF (reference sequence). This CDR3 spans 13 amino acids. The germline V and J ends were trimmed by 5 bases and 4 bases, with 11 bases remaining between them. Looking up the rest from reference TRBV15 and TRBJ1-1 gives the full variable domain: DAMVIQNPRYQVTQFGKPVTLSCSQTLNHNVMYWYQQKSSQAPKLLFHYYDKDFNNEADTPDNFQSRRPNTSFCFLDIRSPGLGDTAMYLCATSLSGITEAFFGQGTRLTVV.

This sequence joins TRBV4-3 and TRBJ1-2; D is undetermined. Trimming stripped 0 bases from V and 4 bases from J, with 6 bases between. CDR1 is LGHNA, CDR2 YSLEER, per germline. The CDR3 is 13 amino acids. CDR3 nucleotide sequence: TGCGCCAGCAGCCAAGACAAGCTCTATGGCTACACCTTC. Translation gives CASSQDKLYGYTF.

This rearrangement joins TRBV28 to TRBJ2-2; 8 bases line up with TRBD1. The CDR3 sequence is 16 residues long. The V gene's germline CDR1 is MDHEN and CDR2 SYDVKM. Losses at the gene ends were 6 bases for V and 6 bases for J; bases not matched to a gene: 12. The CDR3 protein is CASSTRDRTFAGELFF. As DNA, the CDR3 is TGTGCCAGCAGCACCCGGGACAGGACTTTTGCCGGGGAGCTGTTTTTT.

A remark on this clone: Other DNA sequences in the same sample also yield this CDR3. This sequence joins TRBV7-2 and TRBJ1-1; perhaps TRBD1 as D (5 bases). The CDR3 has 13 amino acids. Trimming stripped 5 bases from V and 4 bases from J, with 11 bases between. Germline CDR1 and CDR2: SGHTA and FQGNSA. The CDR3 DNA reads TGTGCCAGCAGCGCAGGACAAGGCACTGAAGCTTTCTTT. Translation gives CASSAGQGTEAFF.

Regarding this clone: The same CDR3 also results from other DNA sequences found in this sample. This CDR3 reads CASSYSGLAGGYEQYF. The CDR3 DNA is TGTGCCAGCAGTTACTCCGGACTAGCGGGAGGCTACGAGCAGTACTTC. The chain combines TRBV6-5 with TRBJ2-7, with 14 bases that match TRBD2. The CDR3 has 16 amino acids. J was trimmed by 3 bases and V by 0 bases; bases with no gene match: 1. Germline CDR1 MNHEY, CDR2 SVGAGI.